This T cell receptor (beta chain) was obtained from a study of blood T cell repertoires in COVID-19. The data were produced by immunoSEQ multiplex PCR, yet TCRdb's version contains in-frame clones alone and is incomplete. This table has over 200,000 clones, roughly four fifths appearing once. Recovery among Cohort 3 donors was established by two negative PCRs, clearance, or symptom resolution. Sequences were obtained from PBMCs or T cells enriched from blood (not recorded which). This clonotype was sampled from a man aged 55-75 years who had recovered from COVID-19.

The DNA of the CDR3 is TGTGCCAGCAGCCGCCCCCTGGCCACTGAAGCTTTCTTT. This codes for CASSRPLATEAFF. V and J are TRBV5-6 and TRBJ1-1; D is unresolved. The germline V and J ends were trimmed by 4 bases and 4 bases, with 11 bases remaining between them. The CDR3 is made up of 13 amino acids. Germline CDR1 and CDR2: SGHDT and YYEEEE.